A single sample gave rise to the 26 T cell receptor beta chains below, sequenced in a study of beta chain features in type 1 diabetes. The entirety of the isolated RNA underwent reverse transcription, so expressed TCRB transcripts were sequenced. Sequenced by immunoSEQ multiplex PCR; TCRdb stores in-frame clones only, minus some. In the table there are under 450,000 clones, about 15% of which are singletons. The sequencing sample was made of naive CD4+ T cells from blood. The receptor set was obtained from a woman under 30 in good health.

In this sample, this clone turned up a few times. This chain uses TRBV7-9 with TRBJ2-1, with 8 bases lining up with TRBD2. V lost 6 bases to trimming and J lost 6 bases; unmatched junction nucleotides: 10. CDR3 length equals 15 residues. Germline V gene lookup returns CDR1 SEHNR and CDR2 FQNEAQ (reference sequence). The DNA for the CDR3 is TGTGCCAGCAGTGAAAGCGGGAGCGGTCGCAATGAGCAGTTCTTC. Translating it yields CASSESGSGRNEQFF.

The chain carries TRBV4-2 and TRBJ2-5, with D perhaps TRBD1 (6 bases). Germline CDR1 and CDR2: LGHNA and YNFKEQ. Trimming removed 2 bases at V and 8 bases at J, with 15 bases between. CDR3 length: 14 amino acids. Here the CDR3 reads CASSQTDSQRTQYF. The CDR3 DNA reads TGTGCCAGCAGCCAAACGGACAGCCAGAGAACCCAGTACTTC.

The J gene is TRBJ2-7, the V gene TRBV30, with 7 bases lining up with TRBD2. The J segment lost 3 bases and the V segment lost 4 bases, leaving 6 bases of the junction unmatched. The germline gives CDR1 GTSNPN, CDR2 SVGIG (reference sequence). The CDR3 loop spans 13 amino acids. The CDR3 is CAWKRAGYYEQYF. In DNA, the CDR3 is TGTGCCTGGAAAAGAGCGGGATACTACGAGCAGTACTTC.

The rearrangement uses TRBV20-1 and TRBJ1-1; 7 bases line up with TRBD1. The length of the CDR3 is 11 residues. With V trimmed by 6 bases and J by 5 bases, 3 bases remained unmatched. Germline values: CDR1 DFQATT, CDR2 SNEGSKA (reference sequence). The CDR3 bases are TGCAGTGCCCCGACAGGGACTGAAGCTTTCTTT. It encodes CSAPTGTEAFF.

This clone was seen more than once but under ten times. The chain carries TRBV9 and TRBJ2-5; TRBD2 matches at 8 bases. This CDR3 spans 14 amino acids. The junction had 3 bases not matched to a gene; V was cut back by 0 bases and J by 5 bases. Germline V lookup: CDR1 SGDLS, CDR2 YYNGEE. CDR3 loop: CASSVAAGAETQYF. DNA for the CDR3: TGTGCCAGCAGCGTAGCAGCGGGAGCTGAGACCCAGTACTTC.

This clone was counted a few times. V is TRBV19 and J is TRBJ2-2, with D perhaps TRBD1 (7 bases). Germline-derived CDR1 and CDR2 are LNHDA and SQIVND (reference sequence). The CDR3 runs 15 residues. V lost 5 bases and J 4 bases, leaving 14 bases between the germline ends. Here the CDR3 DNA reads TGTGCCAGTAGTCCTCGACAGGGACTCACCGGGGAGCTGTTTTTT. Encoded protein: CASSPRQGLTGELFF. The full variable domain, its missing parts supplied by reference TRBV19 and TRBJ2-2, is DGGITQSPKYLFRKEGQNVTLSCEQNLNHDAMYWYRQDPGQGLRLIYYSQIVNDFQKGDIAEGYSVSREKKESFPLTVTSAQKNPTAFYLCASSPRQGLTGELFFGEGSRLTVL.

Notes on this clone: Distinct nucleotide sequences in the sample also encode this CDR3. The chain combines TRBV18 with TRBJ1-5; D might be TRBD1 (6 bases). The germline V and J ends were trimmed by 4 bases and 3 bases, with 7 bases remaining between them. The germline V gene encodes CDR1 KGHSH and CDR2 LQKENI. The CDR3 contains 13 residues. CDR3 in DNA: TGTGCCAGCTCACGACAGGTCAATCAGCCCCAGCATTTT. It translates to CASSRQVNQPQHF. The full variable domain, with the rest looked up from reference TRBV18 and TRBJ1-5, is NAGVMQNPRHLVRRRGQEARLRCSPMKGHSHVYWYRQLPEEGLKFMVYLQKENIIDESGMPKERFSAEFPKEGPSILRIQQVVRGDSAAYFCASSRQVNQPQHFGDGTRLSIL.

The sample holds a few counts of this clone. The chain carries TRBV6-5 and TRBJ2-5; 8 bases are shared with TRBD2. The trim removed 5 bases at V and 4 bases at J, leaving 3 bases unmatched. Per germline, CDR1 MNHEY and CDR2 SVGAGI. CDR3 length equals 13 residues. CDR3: CASSTSGRETQYF. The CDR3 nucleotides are TGTGCCAGCAGTACCAGCGGGAGAGAGACCCAGTACTTC.

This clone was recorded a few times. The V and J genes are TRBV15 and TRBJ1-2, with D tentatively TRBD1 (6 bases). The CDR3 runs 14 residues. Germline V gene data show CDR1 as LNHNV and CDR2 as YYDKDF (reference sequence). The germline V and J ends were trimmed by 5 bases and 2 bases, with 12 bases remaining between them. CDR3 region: CATSPRGGNYGYTF. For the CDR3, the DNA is TGTGCCACCAGCCCCCGCGGGGGCAACTATGGCTACACCTTC.

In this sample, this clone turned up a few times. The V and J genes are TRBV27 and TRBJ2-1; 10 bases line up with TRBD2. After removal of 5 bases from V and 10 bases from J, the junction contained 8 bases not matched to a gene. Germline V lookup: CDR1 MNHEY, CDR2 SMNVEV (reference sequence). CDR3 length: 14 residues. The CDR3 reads CASSPRVAGGEQFF. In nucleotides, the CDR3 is TGTGCCAGCAGTCCTAGGGTAGCGGGAGGCGAGCAGTTCTTC.

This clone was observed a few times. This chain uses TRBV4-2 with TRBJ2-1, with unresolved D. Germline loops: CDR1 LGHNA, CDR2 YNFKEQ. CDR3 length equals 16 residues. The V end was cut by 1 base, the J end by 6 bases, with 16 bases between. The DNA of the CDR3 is TGTGCCAGCAGCCAAGCCGAACGACAAATGGGCAATGAGCAGTTCTTC. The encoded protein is CASSQAERQMGNEQFF.

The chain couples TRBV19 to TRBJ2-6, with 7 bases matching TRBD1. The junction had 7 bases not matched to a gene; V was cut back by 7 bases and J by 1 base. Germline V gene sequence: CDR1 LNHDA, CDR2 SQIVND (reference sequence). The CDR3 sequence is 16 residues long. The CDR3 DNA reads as TGTGCCAGTACTGGACAGGACGTTTCTGGGGCCAACGTCCTGACTTTC. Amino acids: CASTGQDVSGANVLTF.

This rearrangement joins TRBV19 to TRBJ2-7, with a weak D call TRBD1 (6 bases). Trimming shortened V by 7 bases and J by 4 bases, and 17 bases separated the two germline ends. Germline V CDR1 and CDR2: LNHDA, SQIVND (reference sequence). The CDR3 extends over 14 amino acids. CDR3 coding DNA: TGTGCCAGTAAATTGAGCGTACAGGGTTACGAGCAGTACTTC. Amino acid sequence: CASKLSVQGYEQYF.

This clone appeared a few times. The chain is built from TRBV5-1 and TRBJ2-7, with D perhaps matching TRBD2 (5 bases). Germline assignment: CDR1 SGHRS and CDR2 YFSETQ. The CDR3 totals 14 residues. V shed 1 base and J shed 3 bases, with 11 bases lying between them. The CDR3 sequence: CASSLRGSYYEQYF. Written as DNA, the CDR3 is TGCGCCAGCAGCTTGAGAGGGAGCTACTACGAGCAGTACTTC.

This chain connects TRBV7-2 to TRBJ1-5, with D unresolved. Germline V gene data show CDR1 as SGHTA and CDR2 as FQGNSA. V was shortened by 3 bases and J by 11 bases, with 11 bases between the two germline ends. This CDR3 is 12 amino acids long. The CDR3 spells CASSFQVGTQHF. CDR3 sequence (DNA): TGTGCCAGCAGCTTTCAAGTCGGGACCCAGCATTTT.

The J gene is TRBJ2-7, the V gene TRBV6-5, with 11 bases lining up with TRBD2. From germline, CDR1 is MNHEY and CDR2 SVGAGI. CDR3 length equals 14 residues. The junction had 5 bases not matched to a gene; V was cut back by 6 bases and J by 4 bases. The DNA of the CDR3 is TGTGCCAGCAGATCACTAGCGGGAGCTTACGAGCAGTACTTC. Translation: CASRSLAGAYEQYF.

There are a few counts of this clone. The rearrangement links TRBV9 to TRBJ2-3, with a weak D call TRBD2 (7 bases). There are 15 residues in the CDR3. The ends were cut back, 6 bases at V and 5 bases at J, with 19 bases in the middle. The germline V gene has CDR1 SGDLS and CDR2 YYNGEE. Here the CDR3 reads CASTEGGLPVDTQYF. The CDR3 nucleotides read TGTGCCAGCACCGAGGGGGGACTACCGGTAGATACGCAGTATTTT. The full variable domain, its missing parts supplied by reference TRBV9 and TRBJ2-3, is DSGVTQTPKHLITATGQRVTLRCSPRSGDLSVYWYQQSLDQGLQFLIQYYNGEERAKGNILERFSAQQFPDLHSELNLSSLELGDSALYFCASTEGGLPVDTQYFGPGTRLTVL.

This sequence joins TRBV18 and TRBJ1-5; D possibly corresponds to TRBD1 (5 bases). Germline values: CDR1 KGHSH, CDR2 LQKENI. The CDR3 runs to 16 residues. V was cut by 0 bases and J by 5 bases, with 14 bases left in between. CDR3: CASSPPLETEHQPQHF. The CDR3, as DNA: TGTGCCAGCTCACCACCGTTGGAGACAGAACATCAGCCCCAGCATTTT.

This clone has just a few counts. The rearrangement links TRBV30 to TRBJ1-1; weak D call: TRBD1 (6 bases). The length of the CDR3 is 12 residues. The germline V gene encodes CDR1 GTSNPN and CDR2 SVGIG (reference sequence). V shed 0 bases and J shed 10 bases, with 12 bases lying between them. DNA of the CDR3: TGTGCCTGGAGTGTACAGGGCGCAACAGCTTTCTTT. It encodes CAWSVQGATAFF.

The CDR3 is CAWDASGGGNIQYF. The CDR3 DNA is TGTGCCTGGGATGCTAGCGGCGGGGGGAACATTCAGTACTTC. The chain employs TRBV30 and TRBJ2-4; 8 nucleotides match TRBD2. Trimming removed 5 bases from V and 7 bases from J; junction bases left unmatched: 10. CDR3 size: 14 residues. Germline V gene lookup returns CDR1 GTSNPN and CDR2 SVGIG (reference sequence).

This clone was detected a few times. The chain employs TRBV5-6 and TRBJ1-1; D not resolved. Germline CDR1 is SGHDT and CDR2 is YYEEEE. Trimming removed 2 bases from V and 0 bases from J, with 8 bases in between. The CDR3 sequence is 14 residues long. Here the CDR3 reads CASSFGPLNTEAFF. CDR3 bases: TGTGCCAGCAGCTTTGGGCCCTTGAACACTGAAGCTTTCTTT.

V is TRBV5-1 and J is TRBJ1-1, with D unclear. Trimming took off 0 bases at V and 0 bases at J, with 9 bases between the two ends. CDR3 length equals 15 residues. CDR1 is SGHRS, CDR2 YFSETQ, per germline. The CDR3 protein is CASSLEAEVNTEAFF. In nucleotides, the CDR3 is TGCGCCAGCAGCTTGGAGGCGGAAGTGAACACTGAAGCTTTCTTT.

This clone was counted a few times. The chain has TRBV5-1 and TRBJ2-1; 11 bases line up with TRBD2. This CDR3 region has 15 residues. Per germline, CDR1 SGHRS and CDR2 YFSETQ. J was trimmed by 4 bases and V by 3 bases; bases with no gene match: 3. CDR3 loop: CASSSGLADYNEQFF. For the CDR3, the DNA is TGCGCCAGCAGCTCGGGACTAGCGGATTACAATGAGCAGTTCTTC.

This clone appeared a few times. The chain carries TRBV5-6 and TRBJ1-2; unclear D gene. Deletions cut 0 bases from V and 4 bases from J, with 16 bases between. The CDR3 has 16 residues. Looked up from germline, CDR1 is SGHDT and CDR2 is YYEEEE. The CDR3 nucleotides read TGTGCCAGCAGCTTGGGGGGAGGCCGACGGCCCTATGGCTACACCTTC. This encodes CASSLGGGRRPYGYTF. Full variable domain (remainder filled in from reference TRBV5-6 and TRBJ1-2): DAGVTQSPTHLIKTRGQQVTLRCSPKSGHDTVSWYQQALGQGPQFIFQYYEEEERQRGNFPDRFSGHQFPNYSSELNVNALLLGDSALYLCASSLGGGRRPYGYTFGSGTRLTVV.

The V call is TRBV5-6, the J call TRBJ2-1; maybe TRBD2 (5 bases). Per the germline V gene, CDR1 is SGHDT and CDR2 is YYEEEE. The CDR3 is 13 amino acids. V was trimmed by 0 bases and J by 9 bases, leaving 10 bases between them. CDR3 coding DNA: TGTGCCAGCAGCTTGGGGGTAGCGAGTGAGCAGTTCTTC. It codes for CASSLGVASEQFF.

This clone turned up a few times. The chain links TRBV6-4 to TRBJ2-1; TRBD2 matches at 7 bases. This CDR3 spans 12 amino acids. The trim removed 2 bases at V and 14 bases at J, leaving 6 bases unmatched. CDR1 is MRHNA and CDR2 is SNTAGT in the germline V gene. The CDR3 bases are TGTGCCAGCAGTGACGGGCGGGAGAGGAAGTTCTTC. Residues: CASSDGRERKFF.